The T cell receptor beta chain under discussion was sequenced for a study of blood T cells in healthy people across ages. The use of a sample-barcoded 5' primer and a J-beta primer mix characterized a second PCR of roughly 6 to 12 cycles. TCRdb used MiXCR to reprocess the 5' RACE reads, holding one entry per CDR3 protein. Of fewer than 950,000 distinct CDR3 sequences in the sample, around half are singletons; the top ten hold about 42%. V lost 4 bases and J lost 10; bases outside the gene matches: 24. CDR1 ENHRY and CDR2 SYGVKD come from the germline V gene. The CDR3 is made up of 19 amino acids. General study points: A roughly linear fall in TCR beta diversity per million T cells was seen with increasing age. Nothing was known about donor CMV status, and this possibly confounded expanded clonotype changes. When set beside aged donors, long-lived donors presented more naive CD4+ cells and higher diversity.

On this clonotype: Its specificity is not known.

The chain joins TRBV10-3 to TRBJ2-1; 8 positions match TRBD1. This TCR was sampled from a man older than 75 in good health. The sample consisted of blood. CDR3 loop: CAISGGVRGQGPVDYEQFF. The CDR3 region has the DNA TGTGCCATCAGTGGAGGGGTCAGGGGGCAAGGGCCTGTGGACTACGAGCAGTTCTTC.